Listed below are T cell receptor beta chains from one sample, sequenced in a study of memory CD8 T cells in hepatitis C reinfection. Sequenced by immunoSEQ multiplex PCR; TCRdb stores in-frame clones only, minus some. Of tens of thousands of clones listed, approximately 89% are singletons. Input material: naive CD8+ T cells sorted from blood. The receptors derive from a man between 18 and 29 years old with hepatitis C virus infection. The CDR3 runs from the conserved cysteine through the conserved F or W.

TRBJ2-3 | 16 | TRBV15 | CATSRLIAGDTDTQYF
TRBJ2-2 | 15 | TRBV7-6 | CASSPGGGDTGELFF
TRBJ2-1 | 15 | TRBV5-5 | CASSPHGGNYNEQFF
TRBJ2-7 | 14 | TRBV5-8 | CASIRTGGTSGQYF
TRBJ1-3 | 15 | TRBV5-1 | CASSPGTDSGNTIYF
TRBJ2-7 | 12 | TRBV6-6 | CASSSDSYEQYF
TRBJ2-5 | 15 | TRBV6-5 | CASSRRQGAWETQYF
TRBJ2-1 | 16 | TRBV11-2 | CASGISRWAGGNEQFF
TRBJ2-2 | 15 | TRBV30 | CAWSPGGTNTGELFF
TRBJ2-1 | 17 | TRBV28 | CASSDPVGTSANNEQFF
TRBJ2-7 | 16 | TRBV25-1 | CASSESSEAGVREQYF
TRBJ1-1 | 16 | TRBV7-9 | CASSPGDRGMNTEAFF
TRBJ2-2 | 12 | TRBV29-1 | CSVEGQGGELFF
TRBJ2-1 | 15 | TRBV6-5 | CASSPSAGERNEQFF
TRBJ2-7 | 14 | TRBV19 | CASSSGTGSYEQYF
TRBJ2-3 | 15 | TRBV6-5 | CASSRNRGRTDTQYF
TRBJ1-3 | 15 | TRBV5-5 | CASSLGALSGNTIYF
TRBJ2-1 | 15 | TRBV11-1 | CASSLRGPDDNEQFF
TRBJ2-5 | 16 | TRBV9 | CASSASSTRKVETQYF
TRBJ2-1 | 16 | TRBV19 | CASSPTGPSGYNEQFF
TRBJ2-3 | 15 | TRBV4-1 | CASSRVGNQGDTQYF
TRBJ1-1 | 15 | TRBV6-5 | CASSYSIQKNTEAFF
TRBJ1-5 | 15 | TRBV7-8 | CASSLDLSLNQPQHF
TRBJ2-7 | 13 | TRBV11-2 | CASSLGEIYEQYF
TRBJ1-5 | 15 | TRBV19 | CASSPTGYSNQPQHF
TRBJ1-4 | 15 | TRBV4-1 | CASSDEGGVGEKLFF
TRBJ2-5 | 17 | TRBV5-1 | CASSSGRTGVGQETQYF
TRBJ2-3 | 17 | TRBV7-2 | CASSLAVGSGGSDTQYF
TRBJ2-7 | 16 | TRBV19 | CASSPTLAGELTEQYF
TRBJ2-3 | 13 | TRBV29-1 | CSVVFPGTDTQYF
TRBJ2-1 | 12 | TRBV7-6 | CASSLKGGEQFF
TRBJ2-5 | 12 | TRBV19 | CASSPPSGTQYF
TRBJ2-1 | 16 | TRBV6-5 | CASSYSGSGRGDEQFF
TRBJ2-1 | 16 | TRBV27 | CASSLRGLSSYNEQFF
TRBJ2-2 | 16 | TRBV18 | CASSPARGANTGELFF
TRBJ2-7 | 14 | TRBV27 | CASSIDKASYEQYF
TRBJ2-7 | 13 | TRBV6-6 | CATQTSGRIEQYF